These T cell receptor beta chains were read from a single sample in a study of shared clonotypes between healthy human individuals. Profiled with immunoSEQ multiplex PCR; TCRdb holds only in-frame clones, not every one. Of 850,000 to 1,200,000 clones listed, about 75% were seen once; the top ten hold about 1.5%. The specimen sequenced was memory CD4+ T cells sorted from blood. The receptors were gathered from a man aged 18 to 30 in good health. The CDR3 runs from the conserved cysteine through the conserved F or W. The order of the fields is CDR3 length, V gene, J gene, clone size, D gene, CDR3 protein, CDR3 DNA. The D gene is left open where the match is weak. Clone size, where shown, is once, few, many, or a class for clones that have expanded.

CDR3 length: 17; V gene: TRBV4-2; J gene: TRBJ2-1; clone size: NA; D gene: NA; CDR3 protein: CASSQDPAATLKDEQFF; CDR3 DNA: TGTGCCAGCAGCCAAGATCCAGCGGCAACCCTTAAAGATGAGCAGTTCTTC
CDR3 length: 16; V gene: TRBV5-1; J gene: TRBJ2-2; clone size: NA; D gene: TRBD2; CDR3 protein: CASSPLGGGATGELFF; CDR3 DNA: TGCGCCAGCAGCCCCCTGGGCGGGGGGGCGACCGGGGAGCTGTTTTTT
CDR3 length: 14; V gene: TRBV30; J gene: TRBJ2-1; clone size: NA; D gene: TRBD2; CDR3 protein: CAWMKRGGFNEQFF; CDR3 DNA: TGTGCCTGGATGAAGCGGGGGGGCTTCAATGAGCAGTTCTTC
CDR3 length: 14; V gene: TRBV5-1; J gene: TRBJ1-4; clone size: NA; D gene: NA; CDR3 protein: CASSLAATNEKLFF; CDR3 DNA: TGCGCCAGCAGCTTGGCCGCAACTAATGAAAAACTGTTTTTT
CDR3 length: 15; V gene: TRBV10-1; J gene: TRBJ2-3; clone size: NA; D gene: NA; CDR3 protein: CASSESGSSTDTQYF; CDR3 DNA: TGCGCCAGCAGTGAGTCGGGCTCTAGCACAGATACGCAGTATTTT
CDR3 length: 12; V gene: TRBV12-5; J gene: TRBJ2-1; clone size: NA; D gene: NA; CDR3 protein: CASGLDRLEQFF; CDR3 DNA: TGTGCTAGTGGTTTGGATCGCCTCGAGCAGTTCTTC
CDR3 length: 17; V gene: TRBV25-1; J gene: TRBJ2-3; clone size: NA; D gene: NA; CDR3 protein: CASSEFRGPILTDTQYF; CDR3 DNA: TGTGCCAGCAGTGAATTTCGGGGGCCAATTCTCACAGATACGCAGTATTTT
CDR3 length: 17; V gene: TRBV19; J gene: TRBJ2-6; clone size: NA; D gene: NA; CDR3 protein: CASSIRGLKSGANVLTF; CDR3 DNA: TGTGCCAGTAGTATAAGGGGCCTAAAATCTGGGGCCAACGTCCTGACTTTC
CDR3 length: 15; V gene: TRBV2; J gene: TRBJ2-2; clone size: NA; D gene: TRBD2; CDR3 protein: CAIRTERGNTGELFF; CDR3 DNA: TGTGCCATCCGAACCGAGCGGGGCAACACCGGGGAGCTGTTTTTT
CDR3 length: 16; V gene: TRBV30; J gene: TRBJ2-4; clone size: NA; D gene: NA; CDR3 protein: CAWSAGGSGVKNIQYF; CDR3 DNA: TGTGCCTGGAGTGCAGGGGGTTCGGGAGTCAAAAACATTCAGTACTTC
CDR3 length: 12; V gene: TRBV30; J gene: TRBJ2-7; clone size: NA; D gene: TRBD1; CDR3 protein: CAWGRDRDKQYF; CDR3 DNA: TGTGCCTGGGGTAGGGACAGGGATAAGCAGTACTTC
CDR3 length: 14; V gene: TRBV5-4; J gene: TRBJ2-6; clone size: NA; D gene: NA; CDR3 protein: CASSGGAGANVLTF; CDR3 DNA: TGTGCCAGCAGCGGTGGGGCCGGGGCCAACGTCCTGACTTTC
CDR3 length: 16; V gene: TRBV11-2; J gene: TRBJ1-4; clone size: NA; D gene: TRBD1; CDR3 protein: CASSLEGRGGNEKLFF; CDR3 DNA: TGTGCCAGCAGCTTAGAAGGCAGGGGGGGTAATGAAAAACTGTTTTTT
CDR3 length: 16; V gene: TRBV5-4; J gene: TRBJ2-3; clone size: NA; D gene: NA; CDR3 protein: CASSLGLSGRGDTQYF; CDR3 DNA: TGTGCCAGCAGCTTGGGATTATCGGGGCGCGGGGATACGCAGTATTTT
CDR3 length: 16; V gene: TRBV7-8; J gene: TRBJ2-3; clone size: NA; D gene: TRBD2; CDR3 protein: CASSSSGGARTDTQYF; CDR3 DNA: TGTGCCAGCAGCTCTAGCGGGGGGGCTCGGACAGATACGCAGTATTTT
CDR3 length: 12; V gene: TRBV29-1; J gene: TRBJ1-3; clone size: NA; D gene: NA; CDR3 protein: CSGGVTGNTIYF; CDR3 DNA: TGCAGCGGAGGGGTTACTGGAAACACCATATATTTT
CDR3 length: 12; V gene: TRBV19; J gene: TRBJ2-1; clone size: NA; D gene: NA; CDR3 protein: CASTGRRNEQFF; CDR3 DNA: TGTGCCAGTACAGGGCGACGCAATGAGCAGTTCTTC
CDR3 length: 16; V gene: TRBV5-4; J gene: TRBJ2-7; clone size: NA; D gene: NA; CDR3 protein: CASSSAVDTGAYEQYF; CDR3 DNA: TGTGCCAGCAGCTCTGCGGTTGATACAGGAGCTTACGAGCAGTACTTC
CDR3 length: 16; V gene: TRBV7-8; J gene: TRBJ1-5; clone size: NA; D gene: NA; CDR3 protein: CASSLRTTYSNQPQHF; CDR3 DNA: TGTGCCAGCAGCCTGCGGACCACTTATAGCAATCAGCCCCAGCATTTT
CDR3 length: 13; V gene: TRBV18; J gene: TRBJ2-7; clone size: once; D gene: NA; CDR3 protein: CASSPGEAREQYF; CDR3 DNA: TGTGCCAGCTCACCAGGGGAGGCTCGCGAGCAGTACTTC
CDR3 length: 13; V gene: TRBV15; J gene: TRBJ1-6; clone size: many; D gene: NA; CDR3 protein: CATSRDLGSPLHF; CDR3 DNA: TGTGCCACCAGCAGAGATCTAGGATCACCCCTCCACTTT
CDR3 length: 14; V gene: TRBV11-2; J gene: TRBJ1-6; clone size: many; D gene: NA; CDR3 protein: CASSLIAGHSPLHF; CDR3 DNA: TGTGCCAGCAGCTTAATTGCGGGGCATTCACCCCTCCACTTT
CDR3 length: 15; V gene: TRBV18; J gene: TRBJ2-2; clone size: NA; D gene: NA; CDR3 protein: CASSPQGWGTGELFF; CDR3 DNA: TGTGCCAGCTCACCACAGGGATGGGGTACCGGGGAGCTGTTTTTT
CDR3 length: 12; V gene: TRBV30; J gene: TRBJ2-3; clone size: NA; D gene: NA; CDR3 protein: CAWSPQALSAGF; CDR3 DNA: TGTGCCTGGAGTCCCCAGGCCCTCAGCGCCGGTTTT
CDR3 length: 17; V gene: TRBV10-2; J gene: TRBJ1-6; clone size: NA; D gene: TRBD1; CDR3 protein: CASSGLRDRGNNSPLHF; CDR3 DNA: TGCGCCAGCAGTGGTCTCCGGGACAGGGGCAATAATTCACCCCTCCACTTT
CDR3 length: 17; V gene: TRBV29-1; J gene: TRBJ2-6; clone size: few; D gene: NA; CDR3 protein: CSVVAAGPNSGANVLTF; CDR3 DNA: TGCAGCGTTGTGGCTGCAGGGCCTAACTCTGGGGCCAACGTCCTGACTTTC
CDR3 length: 16; V gene: TRBV7-8; J gene: TRBJ1-5; clone size: few; D gene: NA; CDR3 protein: CASSPWGAESNQPQHF; CDR3 DNA: TGTGCCAGCAGCCCCTGGGGCGCAGAAAGCAATCAGCCCCAGCATTTT
CDR3 length: 12; V gene: TRBV27; J gene: TRBJ1-1; clone size: NA; D gene: NA; CDR3 protein: CASSRRLGEAFF; CDR3 DNA: TGTGCCAGCAGCCGGCGTTTGGGTGAAGCTTTCTTT
CDR3 length: 17; V gene: TRBV5-8; J gene: TRBJ2-5; clone size: NA; D gene: TRBD2; CDR3 protein: CASSPGLAGGRWETQYF; CDR3 DNA: TGTGCCAGCAGCCCCGGACTAGCGGGGGGCCGCTGGGAGACCCAGTACTTC
CDR3 length: 17; V gene: TRBV6-1; J gene: TRBJ2-7; clone size: NA; D gene: NA; CDR3 protein: CASSGAAGARGLSEQYF; CDR3 DNA: TGTGCCAGCAGTGGGGCGGCAGGGGCCCGGGGTCTCAGCGAGCAGTACTTC
CDR3 length: 15; V gene: TRBV2; J gene: TRBJ2-4; clone size: once; D gene: NA; CDR3 protein: CASSPDITGYDIQYF; CDR3 DNA: TGTGCCAGCAGTCCGGATATAACAGGGTATGACATTCAGTACTTC
CDR3 length: 16; V gene: TRBV19; J gene: TRBJ1-6; clone size: NA; D gene: TRBD1; CDR3 protein: CASSLSPGQDNSPLHF; CDR3 DNA: TGTGCCAGTAGTTTATCCCCGGGACAGGATAATTCACCCCTCCACTTT
CDR3 length: 14; V gene: TRBV5-1; J gene: TRBJ2-1; clone size: NA; D gene: TRBD1; CDR3 protein: CASSYQGADNEQFF; CDR3 DNA: TGCGCCAGCAGCTACCAGGGGGCCGACAATGAGCAGTTCTTC
CDR3 length: 14; V gene: TRBV5-1; J gene: TRBJ2-1; clone size: NA; D gene: TRBD2; CDR3 protein: CASSLGGSGNEQFF; CDR3 DNA: TGCGCCAGCAGCTTGGGAGGTAGCGGGAATGAGCAGTTCTTC
CDR3 length: 14; V gene: TRBV30; J gene: TRBJ2-2; clone size: few; D gene: NA; CDR3 protein: CAWSLWSYTGELFF; CDR3 DNA: TGTGCCTGGTCCTTATGGTCTTACACCGGGGAGCTGTTTTTT
CDR3 length: 14; V gene: TRBV9; J gene: TRBJ2-2; clone size: NA; D gene: NA; CDR3 protein: CASSAGSYTGELFF; CDR3 DNA: TGTGCCAGCAGCGCAGGGTCCTACACCGGGGAGCTGTTTTTT
CDR3 length: 13; V gene: TRBV6-6; J gene: TRBJ2-4; clone size: NA; D gene: NA; CDR3 protein: CASSGEAKNIQYF; CDR3 DNA: TGTGCCAGCAGTGGAGAAGCCAAAAACATTCAGTACTTC
CDR3 length: 15; V gene: TRBV6-1; J gene: TRBJ2-5; clone size: NA; D gene: TRBD2; CDR3 protein: CASSEASGGTGTQYF; CDR3 DNA: TGTGCCAGCAGTGAAGCTAGCGGGGGGACGGGGACCCAGTACTTC
CDR3 length: 14; V gene: TRBV7-9; J gene: TRBJ2-1; clone size: NA; D gene: TRBD1; CDR3 protein: CASSYGQGWREQFF; CDR3 DNA: TGTGCCAGCAGCTACGGACAGGGGTGGCGTGAGCAGTTCTTC
CDR3 length: 12; V gene: TRBV5-1; J gene: TRBJ2-7; clone size: NA; D gene: NA; CDR3 protein: CASSSTGSEQYF; CDR3 DNA: TGCGCCAGCAGCTCAACAGGAAGCGAGCAGTACTTC
CDR3 length: 18; V gene: TRBV23-1; J gene: TRBJ2-1; clone size: NA; D gene: NA; CDR3 protein: CASSHPQTGGQGGDEQFF; CDR3 DNA: TGCGCCAGCAGTCACCCTCAGACCGGCGGGCAGGGGGGCGATGAGCAGTTCTTC
CDR3 length: 14; V gene: TRBV10-3; J gene: TRBJ1-2; clone size: NA; D gene: NA; CDR3 protein: CAISSGGSNYGYTF; CDR3 DNA: TGTGCCATCTCCTCGGGGGGATCAAACTATGGCTACACCTTC
CDR3 length: 13; V gene: TRBV18; J gene: TRBJ1-2; clone size: NA; D gene: NA; CDR3 protein: CASSPGLDYGYTF; CDR3 DNA: TGTGCCAGCTCACCGGGATTGGACTATGGCTACACCTTC